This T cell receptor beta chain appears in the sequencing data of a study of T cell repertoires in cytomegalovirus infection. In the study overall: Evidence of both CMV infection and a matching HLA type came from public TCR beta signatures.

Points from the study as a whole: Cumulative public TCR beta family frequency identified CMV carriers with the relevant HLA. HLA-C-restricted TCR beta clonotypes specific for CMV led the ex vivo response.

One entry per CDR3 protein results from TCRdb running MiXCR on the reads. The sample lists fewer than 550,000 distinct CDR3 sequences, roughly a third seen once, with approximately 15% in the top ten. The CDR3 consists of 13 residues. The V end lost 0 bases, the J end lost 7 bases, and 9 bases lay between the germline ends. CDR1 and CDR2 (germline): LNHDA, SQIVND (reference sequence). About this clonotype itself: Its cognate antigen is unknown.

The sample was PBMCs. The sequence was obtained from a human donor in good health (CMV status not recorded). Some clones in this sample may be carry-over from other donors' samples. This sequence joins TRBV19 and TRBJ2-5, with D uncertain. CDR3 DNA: TGTGCCAGTAGTATAGAACCATCGGGGACCCAGTACTTC. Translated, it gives CASSIEPSGTQYF.